The 13 T cell receptor beta chains in this list originate from one sample, sequenced in a study of blood T cell repertoires in COVID-19. Profiled with immunoSEQ multiplex PCR; TCRdb holds only in-frame clones, not every one. The repertoire includes approximately 52,000 clones, about 90% of them detected once, and about 6% sits in the top ten. The sample consisted of peripheral blood. The source is a man in his forties or fifties with active COVID-19.

The chain couples TRBV3-1 (or the pseudogene TRBV3-2) to TRBJ2-2; 7 nucleotides agree with TRBD2. V was pared by 6 bases and J by 4 bases, with 11 bases of the junction left unmatched. Germline assignment: CDR1 LGHDT and CDR2 YNNKEL (reference sequence). The CDR3 loop spans 16 amino acids. The CDR3 nucleotides are TGTGCCAGCAGACCCTCCGGGACTATCACCACCGGGGAGCTGTTTTTT. Translated, it gives CASRPSGTITTGELFF.

V and J are TRBV29-1 and TRBJ2-3; no reliable D call. Trimming shortened V by 4 bases and J by 5 bases, and 7 bases separated the two germline ends. The CDR3 has 11 amino acids. Germline V gene data show CDR1 as SQVTM and CDR2 as ANQGSEA. In DNA, the CDR3 is TGCAGCGTTGGATCAGTAGATACGCAGTATTTT. This encodes CSVGSVDTQYF.

V is TRBV2 and J is TRBJ1-4; weak D call: TRBD1 (6 bases). The CDR3 is 12 amino acids. V gave up 6 bases and J gave up 8 bases, with 10 bases separating them. Looked up from germline, CDR1 is SNHLY and CDR2 is FYNNEI. The CDR3 reads CASRSGGEKLFF. The CDR3 region has the DNA TGTGCCAGCAGGTCGGGGGGCGAAAAACTGTTTTTT.

This chain joins TRBV5-1 and TRBJ2-3, with 8 positions matching TRBD2. From germline, CDR1 is SGHRS and CDR2 YFSETQ. Germline trimming cut 9 bases from V and 6 bases from J; bases unmatched to any gene: 9. This CDR3 has 13 residues. The CDR3 region is CATKAGELDTQYF. The CDR3 DNA follows: TGCGCCACCAAAGCGGGGGAACTGGATACGCAGTATTTT. Supplemented by reference TRBV5-1 and TRBJ2-3, the full variable domain reads KAGVTQTPRYLIKTRGQQVTLSCSPISGHRSVSWYQQTPGQGLQFLFEYFSETQRNKGNFPGRFSGRQFSNSRSEMNVSTLELGDSALYLCATKAGELDTQYFGPGTRLTVL.

A single count supports this clone. The chain combines TRBV27 with TRBJ1-6; TRBD1 aligns across 7 bases. Trimming at V came to 6 bases and at J to 1 base, leaving 6 bases not matched to a gene. CDR3 size: 16 residues. The germline gives CDR1 MNHEY, CDR2 SMNVEV (reference sequence). DNA for the CDR3: TGTGCCAGCAGACAACAGGGGAGGTCCTATAATTCACCCCTCCACTTT. It codes for CASRQQGRSYNSPLHF.

This chain joins TRBV7-9 and TRBJ1-1; no firm D call. The CDR3 loop spans 17 amino acids. The germline V gene has CDR1 SEHNR and CDR2 FQNEAQ (reference sequence). The V end lost 5 bases, the J end lost 2 bases, and 21 bases lay between the germline ends. The CDR3 sequence is CASSRNLNGVKNTEAFF. The CDR3 DNA sequence: TGTGCCAGCAGCCGTAACTTAAACGGGGTGAAAAACACTGAAGCTTTCTTT.

The chain couples TRBV5-4 to TRBJ1-1, with TRBD1 matching over 10 bases. CDR1 is SGHNT, CDR2 YYREEE, per germline (reference sequence). The CDR3 runs 16 residues. Unmatched junction bases numbered 11, after V lost 3 bases and J lost 6 bases. The CDR3 sequence: CASSSLSGQGRPEAFF. CDR3 coding DNA: TGTGCCAGCAGCTCGCTCTCGGGACAGGGGAGGCCTGAAGCTTTCTTT.

The chain is built from TRBV19 and TRBJ1-3; 7 nucleotides align to TRBD1. With V trimmed by 5 bases and J by 3 bases, 4 bases remained unmatched. Germline CDR1 and CDR2: LNHDA and SQIVND (reference sequence). The length of the CDR3 is 14 residues. CDR3 region: CASSPQGVGNTIYF. CDR3 nucleotides: TGTGCCAGTAGTCCTCAGGGGGTTGGAAACACCATATATTTT.

The chain links TRBV28 to TRBJ2-7; the match to TRBD1 covers 8 bases. With V trimmed by 7 bases and J by 2 bases, 7 bases remained unmatched. The CDR3 spans 14 residues. Looked up from germline, CDR1 is MDHEN and CDR2 is SYDVKM. In nucleotides, the CDR3 is TGTGCCAGCAATCCCCGGACAGGGACCTACGAGCAGTACTTC. The encoded protein is CASNPRTGTYEQYF.

This chain joins TRBV30 and TRBJ1-5, with 7 bases matching TRBD1. Trimming took 0 bases from V and 6 from J; bases not matched to a gene: 5. Germline assignment: CDR1 GTSNPN and CDR2 SVGIG (reference sequence). The CDR3 runs 14 residues. This chain's CDR3 is CAWSVPGGRQPQHF. The CDR3 coding sequence is TGTGCCTGGAGTGTACCAGGGGGACGTCAGCCCCAGCATTTT. Filled out from reference TRBV30 and TRBJ1-5, the complete variable domain reads SQTIHQWPATLVQPVGSPLSLECTVEGTSNPNLYWYRQAAGRGLQLLFYSVGIGQISSEVPQNLSASRPQDRQFILSSKKLLLSDSGFYLCAWSVPGGRQPQHFGDGTRLSIL.

The chain has TRBV4-1 and TRBJ1-6; 8 nucleotides match TRBD1. Per the germline V gene, CDR1 is MGHRA and CDR2 is YSYEKL. This CDR3 has 15 amino acids. Losses at the gene ends were 2 bases for V and 10 bases for J; bases not matched to a gene: 7. CDR3 protein: CASSQWGDRGSPLHF. In DNA form, the CDR3 reads TGCGCCAGCAGCCAATGGGGTGACAGGGGCTCACCCCTCCACTTT.

This chain links TRBV11-2 with TRBJ1-4, with TRBD1 matching over 9 bases. The CDR3 runs 16 residues. The V segment lost 1 base and the J segment 7 bases; nucleotides outside the gene matches: 7. Germline CDR1 SGHAT, CDR2 FQNNGV. The CDR3 protein is CASSLAGTGLVEKLFF. In DNA form, the CDR3 reads TGTGCCAGCAGCTTAGCCGGGACAGGGCTGGTTGAAAAACTGTTTTTT.

The rearrangement uses TRBV2 and TRBJ1-1; TRBD1 aligns across 9 bases. The V gene's germline CDR1 is SNHLY and CDR2 FYNNEI. The CDR3 has 14 amino acids. Trimming at V came to 8 bases and at J to 1 base, leaving 5 bases not matched to a gene. This chain's CDR3 is CASSYRGRNTEAFF. CDR3 nucleotide sequence: TGTGCCAGCTCTTACAGGGGGCGGAACACTGAAGCTTTCTTT.